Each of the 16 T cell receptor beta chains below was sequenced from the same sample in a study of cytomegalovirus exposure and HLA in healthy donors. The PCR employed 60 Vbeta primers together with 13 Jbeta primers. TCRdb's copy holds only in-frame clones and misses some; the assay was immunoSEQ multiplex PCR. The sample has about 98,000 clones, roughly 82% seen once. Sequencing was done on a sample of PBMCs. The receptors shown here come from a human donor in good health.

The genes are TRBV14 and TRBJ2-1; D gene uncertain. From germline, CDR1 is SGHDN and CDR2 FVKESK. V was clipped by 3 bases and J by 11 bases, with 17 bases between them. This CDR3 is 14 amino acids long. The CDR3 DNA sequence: TGTGCCAGCAGCCAGACCAGAGCGCCTACTAAGCAGTTCTTC. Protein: CASSQTRAPTKQFF.

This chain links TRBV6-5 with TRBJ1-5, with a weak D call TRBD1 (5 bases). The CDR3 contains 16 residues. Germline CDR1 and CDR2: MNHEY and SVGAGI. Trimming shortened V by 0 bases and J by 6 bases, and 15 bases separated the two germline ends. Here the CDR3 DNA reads TGTGCCAGCAGTTACTCGCCAGGGCCCCAAAGTCAGCCCCAGCATTTT. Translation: CASSYSPGPQSQPQHF.

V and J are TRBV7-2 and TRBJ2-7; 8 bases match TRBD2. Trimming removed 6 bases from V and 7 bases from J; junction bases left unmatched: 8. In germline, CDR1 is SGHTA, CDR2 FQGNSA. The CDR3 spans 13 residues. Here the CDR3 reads CASSSGLAREQYF. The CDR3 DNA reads TGTGCCAGCAGTTCCGGACTAGCACGGGAGCAGTACTTC.

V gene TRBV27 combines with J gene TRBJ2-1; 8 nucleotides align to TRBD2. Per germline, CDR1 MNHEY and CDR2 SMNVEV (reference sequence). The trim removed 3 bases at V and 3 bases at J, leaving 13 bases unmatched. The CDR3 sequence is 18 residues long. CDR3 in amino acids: CASSFESRAGAFYNEQFF. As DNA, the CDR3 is TGTGCCAGCAGTTTTGAGTCAAGAGCGGGGGCCTTCTACAATGAGCAGTTCTTC.

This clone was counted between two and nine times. The CDR3 nucleotides are TGTGCCAGCAGCCATATACCGACAGGGGGCAGGTACGAGCAGTACTTC. Translation gives CASSHIPTGGRYEQYF. This chain connects TRBV7-9 to TRBJ2-7; TRBD1 aligns across 10 bases. V gave up 5 bases and J gave up 4 bases; unmatched junction bases: 11. Germline CDR1 SEHNR, CDR2 FQNEAQ (reference sequence). This CDR3 comprises 16 residues. The full variable domain, its missing parts supplied by reference TRBV7-9 and TRBJ2-7, is DTGVSQNPRHKITKRGQNVTFRCDPISEHNRLYWYRQTLGQGPEFLTYFQNEAQLEKSRLLSDRFSAERPKGSFSTLEIQRTEQGDSAMYLCASSHIPTGGRYEQYFGPGTRLTVT.

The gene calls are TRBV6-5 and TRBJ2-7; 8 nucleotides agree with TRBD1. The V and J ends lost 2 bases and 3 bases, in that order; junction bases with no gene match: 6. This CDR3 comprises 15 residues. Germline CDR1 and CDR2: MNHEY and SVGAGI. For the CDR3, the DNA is TGTGCCAGCAGTTACCGTTTCGGACAGGGCTACGAGCAGTACTTC. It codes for CASSYRFGQGYEQYF.

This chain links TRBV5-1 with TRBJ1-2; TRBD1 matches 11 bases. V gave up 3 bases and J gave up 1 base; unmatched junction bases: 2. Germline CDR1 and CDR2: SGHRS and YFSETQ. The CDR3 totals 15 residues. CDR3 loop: CASSSGTGGNYGYTF. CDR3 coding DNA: TGCGCCAGCAGCTCCGGGACAGGGGGTAACTATGGCTACACCTTC.

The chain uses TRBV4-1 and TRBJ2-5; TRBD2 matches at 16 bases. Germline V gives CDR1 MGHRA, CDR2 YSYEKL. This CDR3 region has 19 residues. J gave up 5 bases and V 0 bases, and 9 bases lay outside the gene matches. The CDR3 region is CASSQDRGLAGGPKETQYF. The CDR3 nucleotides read TGCGCCAGCAGCCAAGATAGGGGACTAGCGGGGGGGCCGAAGGAGACCCAGTACTTC.

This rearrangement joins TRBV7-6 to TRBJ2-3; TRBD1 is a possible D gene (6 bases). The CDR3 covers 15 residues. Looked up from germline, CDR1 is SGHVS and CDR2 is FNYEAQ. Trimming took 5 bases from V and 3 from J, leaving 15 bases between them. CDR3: CASSHREMITDTQYF. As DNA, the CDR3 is TGTGCCAGCAGCCACAGGGAGATGATTACAGATACGCAGTATTTT. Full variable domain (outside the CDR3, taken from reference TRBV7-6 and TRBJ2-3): GAGVSQSPRYKVTKRGQDVALRCDPISGHVSLYWYRQALGQGPEFLTYFNYEAQQDKSGLPNDRFSAERPEGSISTLTIQRTEQRDSAMYRCASSHREMITDTQYFGPGTRLTVL.

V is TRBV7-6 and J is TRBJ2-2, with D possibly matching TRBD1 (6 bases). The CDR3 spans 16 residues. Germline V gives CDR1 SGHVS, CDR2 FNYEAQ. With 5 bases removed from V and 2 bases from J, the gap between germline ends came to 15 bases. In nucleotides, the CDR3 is TGTGCCAGCAGCATAACGGGACAACCAAACACCGGGGAGCTGTTTTTT. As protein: CASSITGQPNTGELFF. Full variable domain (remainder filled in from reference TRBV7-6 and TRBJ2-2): GAGVSQSPRYKVTKRGQDVALRCDPISGHVSLYWYRQALGQGPEFLTYFNYEAQQDKSGLPNDRFSAERPEGSISTLTIQRTEQRDSAMYRCASSITGQPNTGELFFGEGSRLTVL.

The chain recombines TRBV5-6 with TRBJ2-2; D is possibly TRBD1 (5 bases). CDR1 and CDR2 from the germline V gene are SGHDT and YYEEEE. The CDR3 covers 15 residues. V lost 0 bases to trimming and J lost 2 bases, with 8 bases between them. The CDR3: CASSLAQGNTGELFF. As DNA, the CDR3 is TGTGCCAGCAGCTTGGCTCAGGGTAACACCGGGGAGCTGTTTTTT.

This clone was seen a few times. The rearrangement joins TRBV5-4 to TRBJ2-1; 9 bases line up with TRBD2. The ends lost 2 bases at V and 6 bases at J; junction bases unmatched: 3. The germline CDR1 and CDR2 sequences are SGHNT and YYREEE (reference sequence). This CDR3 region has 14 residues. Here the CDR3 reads CASSLAGGLNEQFF. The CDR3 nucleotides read TGTGCCAGCAGCTTAGCGGGAGGCCTCAATGAGCAGTTCTTC.

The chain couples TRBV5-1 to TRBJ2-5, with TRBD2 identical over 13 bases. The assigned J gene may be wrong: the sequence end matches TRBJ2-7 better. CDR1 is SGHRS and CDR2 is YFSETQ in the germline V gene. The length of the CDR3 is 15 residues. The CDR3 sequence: CASSPGTSGTYEQYF. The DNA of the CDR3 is TGCGCCAGCAGCCCCGGGACTAGCGGGACCTACGAGCAGTACTTC.

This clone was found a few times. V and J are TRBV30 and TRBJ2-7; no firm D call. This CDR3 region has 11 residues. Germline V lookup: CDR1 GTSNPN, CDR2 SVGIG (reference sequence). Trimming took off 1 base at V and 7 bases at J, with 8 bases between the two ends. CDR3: CAWSAQMEQYF. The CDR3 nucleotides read TGTGCCTGGAGTGCCCAAATGGAGCAGTACTTC.

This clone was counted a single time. This CDR3 is CAISGPLSLSGGVSDTQYF. The CDR3 nucleotides read TGTGCCATCAGTGGCCCCTTGAGTTTGAGCGGGGGTGTCTCAGATACGCAGTATTTT. The V gene is TRBV10-3, the J gene TRBJ2-3, with 8 bases fitting TRBD2. V gave up 4 bases and J gave up 4 bases; unmatched junction bases: 19. CDR1 and CDR2 (germline): ENHRY, SYGVKD. The CDR3 sequence is 19 residues long.

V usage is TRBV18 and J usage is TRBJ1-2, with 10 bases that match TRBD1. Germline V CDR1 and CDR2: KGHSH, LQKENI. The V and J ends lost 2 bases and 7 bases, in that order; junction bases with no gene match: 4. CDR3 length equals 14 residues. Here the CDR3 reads CASSPWDRGGGYTF. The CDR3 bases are TGTGCCAGCTCACCATGGGACAGGGGAGGTGGCTACACCTTC.